In this sample, the clone carrying this TCR beta chain turned up once. This sample was taken from a study of blood T cell repertoires in COVID-19. At the level of the study: Sample material is recorded as cDNA or gDNA derived from T cells, B-cell-depleted T cells, or PBMCs.

As processed by the authors: Quantification of nucleated cells was approximated via reference gene primer amplification. Profiling relied on immunoSEQ multiplex PCR, and the TCRdb table lists in-frame clones only, not all of them. The D gene and trimming were derived from the DNA, and the V and J assignments and clone size from that table. Here the sample spans about 130,000 clones, 86% being singletons. Individuals aged roughly 18 to 90 years were recruited from fewer than 25 US areas. Recovery among Cohort 3 donors was established by two negative PCRs, clearance, or symptom resolution. CDR3 size: 15 residues. Germline V gene data show CDR1 as SGHAT and CDR2 as FQNNGV. The V gene lost 0 bases and the J gene lost 6 bases, with 9 bases spanning the gap.

Sequenced: PBMCs or T cells enriched from blood (not recorded which). The sequence was collected from a woman aged 45 to 65 who had recovered from COVID-19. This chain connects TRBV11-2 to TRBJ1-6, with a weak D call TRBD1 (5 bases). This chain's CDR3 is CASSLETVANSPLHF. DNA of the CDR3: TGTGCCAGCAGCTTAGAGACAGTAGCTAATTCACCCCTCCACTTT.